A single T cell receptor (beta chain) is shown here with its context. What this receptor recognizes is not known. Qualities for individual bases were not recorded, and no much larger clone is one base off. This sample was included in a study of regulatory T cells in long-lasting Graves disease (dated by TCRdb to the early 2020s). The study in broad terms: Antithyroid drugs had been taken for less than 3 months by newly diagnosed Graves' disease patients. Peripheral blood TCR sequencing and RNA sequencing compared persistent Graves' disease patients with newly diagnosed Graves' disease patients. A total of approximately 35 samples were covered by TCR sequencing, comprising some 13 persistent and around 20 newly diagnosed Graves' disease patients. The study was conducted in China and was registered as a clinical trial. What the work shows at the level of the full study, not this receptor alone: Sequencing and analysis were restricted to the TCR beta chain. Persistent Graves' disease patients showed lower TCR Shannon entropy and fewer highly expanded clones than newly diagnosed patients, suggesting clonal expansion. The authors acknowledged the small sample size as a limitation that may reduce accuracy. Only peripheral blood was studied, because thyroid tissue, the primary lesion, was inaccessible. More public clonotypes were shared among persistent patients (over 2,500) than among newly diagnosed patients (approximately 1,000).

In light of the paper, this sample's time point label describes: newly diagnosed GD, antithyroid drugs for less than 3 months. For both TCR sequencing and RNA sequencing, RNA was extracted from PBMCs in TRIzol. Graves' disease was diagnosed according to American Thyroid Association guidelines. Patients were recruited from an endocrinology department in Xi'an, China. Each patient gave 7.5 to 10 milliliters of peripheral blood, collected in an EDTA anticoagulant tube. PBMCs were isolated by Ficoll Paque Plus density gradient separation without further T cell sorting. An Agilent 2100 Bioanalyzer and agarose gel were used to check RNA quality, and a NanoDrop 2000 was used to measure RNA concentration. The library was built by means of multiplex PCR. The run used an Illumina HiSeq 4000. iRepertoire HTBI primers and Arm-PCR amplification of CDR3 regions were used to construct TCR beta libraries. Gel purification was performed on PCR products prior to sequencing. Per the source publication's procedure: Gene usage analysis of CDR3 amino acid clonotypes relied on the 62 TRBV and around 13 TRBJ segments identified across samples. COPE and FqMerger were used to merge the filtered high-quality paired reads into contigs. BLAST was used to align contigs to IMGT TRBV, TRBD and TRBJ reference genes, and CDR3 was defined according to IMGT. Any clonotype with a frequency above 0.1% was classified as a highly expanded clone. Shannon entropy served as the measure of repertoire diversity, while the Gini coefficient captured V-J evenness. Public clonotypes were defined as clonotypes shared by more than one individual. TCRdb trimmed public reads at Q25 via fastp, called clones via MiXCR and kept in-frame beta chains. Each CDR3 protein gets just one entry, which takes the most common genes and DNA from the rows behind it. The V and J calls were not made by the authors but by TCRdb's processing. For this sample there are about 440,000 distinct CDR3 sequences; roughly 15% appear just once. The ten largest clones capture 20% to 25% of the sample.

These data also formed part of another study, on T cells in Graves' hyperthyroidism and ophthalmopathy. The second investigation adds: Graves' hyperthyroidism was defined as stable when no progression to ophthalmopathy occurred over 18 months of follow-up. Hyperthyroidism patients were newly diagnosed, had a disease duration of under 2 months, and were aged 18 to 65 years. Patients with uncontrolled infections, other autoimmune diseases, pregnancy or lactation were excluded. Diagnoses were established on the basis of clinical symptoms, serum thyroxine and TRAb, thyroid ultrasound, and orbital computed tomography. For the first round of RT-PCR on the TCR CDR3, the HTBI primer set was used together with the Qiagen OneStep RT-PCR kit. Most expanded thyroid clonotypes (frequency above 0.001) were also detected in blood, suggesting blood repertoires may reflect thyroid immune responses. A model built on a 13 V-J signature distinguished ophthalmopathy from stable hyperthyroidism, reaching 85% to 90% sensitivity and around 81% specificity in cross-validation and 80%/75% in testing. In validation, the model predicted progression to ophthalmopathy a median of about 6 months before onset, with approximately 71% sensitivity and about 72% specificity. TCR V-J signatures able to tell the groups apart were searched for in a discovery cohort of more than 90 patients, of whom over 40 had Graves' ophthalmopathy and 55 to 65 had stable Graves' hyperthyroidism. Prospective prediction of ophthalmopathy was tested in an independent validation cohort of approximately 18 hyperthyroidism patients and some 17 patients who later progressed to ophthalmopathy. The approximately 100 discovery patients were randomly divided into training and test sets at a 7:3 ratio. Thyroid tissue and blood T-cell repertoires from several Graves' hyperthyroidism patients were also compared in the study. Once sampling was done, hyperthyroidism patients were given methimazole at a starting dose of 30 mg daily, whereas ophthalmopathy patients were given high-dose intravenous methylprednisolone. Libraries were constructed in a second round of multiplex PCR, after which size selection and purification were carried out. Paired-end sequencing of the libraries was performed with 100 bp reads on an Illumina HiSeq2000. Raw data were processed with SOAPnuke, discarding reads with adapters, uncalled bases, mean Phred below 15, or no exact constant-primer or identifier match. COPE v1.2.5 was used to merge high-quality paired reads, and clonotypes were defined as unique nucleotide sequences. MiTCR v1.1 was used to align clonotypes to the IMGT TRBV, TRBD and TRBJ reference segments. The analysis included only V-J combinations with a frequency above 0.0001, which together covered approximately 99% of the repertoires. A TCS score was defined as the ratio of F50 (clonal expansion) to E x V (chaos), with BLOSUM62-based TCRdist applied between CDR3 peptides within each V-J. Welch's t-statistics and random forest reduced fewer than 550 V-J features to about 12, which were used in a naive Bayes classifier (R e1071). Sample size was not statistically predetermined, and investigators were not blinded to group allocation. The paper describes TCR Vbeta CDR3 sequencing of 140 or so peripheral blood samples, made up of about 40 ophthalmopathy patients, over 70 hyperthyroidism patients and about 17 progressor patients.

The source was peripheral blood mononuclear cells (PBMCs), collected at new diagnosis, from a patient treated with antithyroid drugs. The clonotype originates from a woman between 18 and 29 years old with Graves disease. Donor details come from another sample of the same person, matched by shared clones.

The CDR3 region: CAWSAGTGITEAFF. In nucleotides, the sequence is TGTGCCTGGAGTGCCGGGACAGGGATCACTGAAGCTTTCTTT. The chain uses TRBV30 and TRBJ1-1; 9 middle bases align to TRBD1. V is pruned by 1 base and J by 4 bases, leaving 4 bases of the junction without a gene match. The CDR3 measures 14 amino acids from cysteine to phenylalanine. Of the read, only the CDR3 DNA is kept; its 42 bases are in frame from base 1. CDR1 is given as GTSNPN and CDR2 as SVGIG, both from the germline V gene (reference sequence).